These T cell receptor beta chains were read from a single sample in a study of blood T cells in healthy people across ages. TCRdb itself ran the 5' RACE reads through MiXCR, one entry per CDR3 protein. This table holds around 1,800,000 distinct CDR3 sequences, 30% to 40% found once. The sequenced material came from blood. These receptors came from a human donor in good health. CDR3s include the opening cysteine and the closing phenylalanine or tryptophan. The D gene is left open where the match is weak. Size is stated for part of the rows, as once, few or many counts, or as a class when the clone is expanded.

CDR3 length	V gene	J gene	clone size	D gene	CDR3 DNA	CDR3 protein
13	TRBV4-2	TRBJ2-1	few	NA	TGTGCCAGCAGCCCCCGCTCGGCGGGGGCCCAGTTCTTC	CASSPRSAGAQFF
14	TRBV10-3	TRBJ2-3	NA	NA	TGTGCCATCAGGTCGAAATTAAGCACAGATACGCAGTATTTT	CAIRSKLSTDTQYF
14	TRBV5-6	TRBJ2-3	NA	NA	TGTGCCTGCAGCCCCATCGGATTGCTGAATACGCAGTATTTT	CACSPIGLLNTQYF
14	TRBV7-2	TRBJ2-3	few	NA	TGTGCCAGCAGAGGGAGGCTGGCTGGAGATACGCAGTATTTT	CASRGRLAGDTQYF
15	TRBV7-2	TRBJ1-2	few	NA	TGTGCCAGCAGCCTAGTTCGGGGGGGGAACTATGGCTACACCTTC	CASSLVRGGNYGYTF
20	TRBV25-1	TRBJ1-5	few	NA	TGTGCCAGCAGTGAAGGGCCCGGGACCGAAAACGACTATAGCAATCAGCCCCAGCATTTT	CASSEGPGTENDYSNQPQHF
15	TRBV13	TRBJ2-1	NA	NA	TGTGCCAGCAGCTTAGTGGACGGAATCAACAATGAGCAGTTCTTC	CASSLVDGINNEQFF
13	TRBV29-1	TRBJ1-2	many	TRBD1	TGCAGCGTTGATCAGGACAGGCCCTATGGCTACACCTTC	CSVDQDRPYGYTF
12	TRBV7-9	TRBJ2-3	few	NA	TGTGCCAGCAGCTTTCGAAAAGATACGCAGTATTTT	CASSFRKDTQYF
16	TRBV7-2	TRBJ2-2	NA	TRBD1	TGTGCCAGCAGCATTACAGGGGACCTGAACACCGGGGAGCTGTTTTTT	CASSITGDLNTGELFF
13	TRBV11-2	TRBJ2-5	many	NA	TGTGCCAGCAGCTTAGATCTTCGAGAGACCCAGTACTTC	CASSLDLRETQYF
15	TRBV4-2	TRBJ2-3	few	TRBD1	TGTGCCAGCAGCCAAGAGGACAGGGGGCATGATACGCAGTATTTT	CASSQEDRGHDTQYF
15	TRBV4-2	TRBJ1-2	NA	NA	TGTGCCAGCAGCCACTCAGGGGACGGGAACTATGGCTACACCTTC	CASSHSGDGNYGYTF
15	TRBV9	TRBJ2-7	NA	NA	TGTGCCAGCAGCCCACGGACCCAAAGGTCCTACGAGCAGTACTTC	CASSPRTQRSYEQYF
17	TRBV4-1	TRBJ2-2	few	NA	TGCGCCAGCAGCCAAGGTGGGGTACCAGCGAACACCGGGGAGCTGTTTTTT	CASSQGGVPANTGELFF
18	TRBV7-8	TRBJ2-6	NA	NA	TGTGCCAGCAGCTTTAGGACAGCAATAGAGTCTGGGGCCAACGTCCTGACTTTC	CASSFRTAIESGANVLTF
15	TRBV24-1	TRBJ2-3	NA	TRBD1	TGTGCCACCGCTTGGGGACAGGGGCAGACGGATACGCAGTATTTT	CATAWGQGQTDTQYF
14	TRBV6-1	TRBJ2-5	NA	NA	TGTGCCAGCAGTCGCCGGCACTACCAAGAGACCCAGTACTTC	CASSRRHYQETQYF
12	TRBV5-1	TRBJ2-3	NA	NA	TGCGCCAGCAGCCAACGACAGACTACGCAGTATTTT	CASSQRQTTQYF
12	TRBV6-2/TRBV6-3	TRBJ2-7	NA	NA	TGTGCCAGCAGATCACCGGGGTACGAGCAGTACTTC	CASRSPGYEQYF
13	TRBV6-5	TRBJ1-2	few	TRBD1	TGTGCCAGCAGGCTGGGACAGATCTATGGCTACACCTTC	CASRLGQIYGYTF
19	TRBV20-1	TRBJ1-4	NA	NA	TGCAGTGCTAGGGGCCGGAGGGACGTATCGACGACAACTAATGAAAAACTGTTTTTT	CSARGRRDVSTTTNEKLFF
10	TRBV29-1	TRBJ1-2	NA	NA	TGCAGCGTTCAAAGCGTCGGCTACACCTTC	CSVQSVGYTF
15	TRBV6-6	TRBJ2-6	NA	NA	TGTGCCAGCAGTCCATCACACTCTGGGGCCAACGTCCTGACTTTC	CASSPSHSGANVLTF
17	TRBV4-2	TRBJ1-6	few	TRBD1	TGTGCCAGCAGCCAAGTTTGGAGGGACAGGGTGGGTTCAGCCCTCCACTTT	CASSQVWRDRVGSALHF
15	TRBV7-2	TRBJ1-2	few	NA	TGTGCCAGCAGCTTAAGCGGCGGATATAACTATGGCTACACCTTC	CASSLSGGYNYGYTF
13	TRBV11-2	TRBJ2-3	few	NA	TGTGCCAGCCAAACGGGGATCACAGATACGCAGTATTTT	CASQTGITDTQYF
14	TRBV7-6	TRBJ2-7	NA	TRBD1	TGTGCCAACAGCTATGGACAGGGGTTTCCCGAGCAGTACTTC	CANSYGQGFPEQYF